A selection of T cell receptor beta chains follows, all from one sample in a study of early T cells in non-severe SARS-CoV-2 infection. MiXCR was run by TCRdb on the 5' RACE reads, yielding one entry per CDR3 protein. The data show 40,000 to 55,000 distinct CDR3 sequences, about 9.8% seen once. Sequenced material: whole blood. Receptors were obtained from an adult who was a healthcare worker with PCR-confirmed SARS-CoV-2 infection or an uninfected control (not recorded which). Both conserved end residues are part of each CDR3. D genes are given only for firm matches. Not every row has a clone size; where given, it reads once, few, many or a size class.

few,TRBV5-6,.,CASSLGPLTSYEQYF
many,TRBV6-5,TRBD1,CASHRDRVGTEAFF
few,TRBV6-1,.,CASSISLSGNYGYTF
few,TRBV28,.,CASSLTVALEQFF
many,TRBV2,.,CASSERNSGTQYF
many,TRBV27,.,CASSFRGETQYF
many,TRBV7-6,.,CASRRTPGAGAGANVLTF
.,TRBV29-1,TRBD1,CSVEPQGDTQYF
.,TRBV12-3/TRBV12-4,TRBD1,CASRSGQGLGYTF
many,TRBV15,TRBD2,CATSGGRRETNEQFF
.,TRBV7-8,TRBD1,CASSRSQGARTEAFF
many,TRBV12-5,.,CASGSPQTVNEQFF
few,TRBV6-1,.,CASSAILLTTGELFF
.,TRBV20-1,.,CSARGSRGSDTQYF
.,TRBV7-9,TRBD2,CASSFGLAGAEQYF
.,TRBV3-1,TRBD1,CASSQGGQGRYGYTF
.,TRBV2,TRBD1,CASSEQGAAGNTIYF
few,TRBV28,.,CASSLLAGVVTQYF
many,TRBV6-1,.,CASRDEPYEQYF
.,TRBV18,.,CASSPRVTGTDTQHF
.,TRBV28,.,CASSFDEEPGELFF
.,TRBV7-9,TRBD1,CASSWRTGDGYTF
.,TRBV27,.,CASADGTPYNEQFF
many,TRBV20-1,TRBD1,CSALGQSTEQYF
.,TRBV2,.,CASQSPPGELFF
many,TRBV5-4,.,CASSNPQAGNTEAFF
.,TRBV11-2,.,CASSPLGTGELFF
few,TRBV6-1,.,CASSGTPVNYGYTF
.,TRBV28,.,CASSLRNIQYF
many,TRBV29-1,.,CSVEGKTGELFF
few,TRBV28,TRBD1,CANSQKRGLYSEQYF
many,TRBV7-2,.,CASSLVGGSTNEKLFF
many,TRBV7-3,.,CASSSGTRASTDTQYF
.,TRBV2,TRBD2,CASSDGGRGLTDTQYF
few,TRBV27,.,CASTPRLYNEQFF
.,TRBV7-8,TRBD1,CASSLAGQGIGSPLHF
.,TRBV10-3,.,CAISSLRADNQPQHF